This T cell receptor (beta chain) was sequenced for a study of identical twins. TCRdb reanalysed the 5' RACE reads using MiXCR and keeps one entry per CDR3 protein. In the table there are 500,000 to 650,000 distinct CDR3 sequences, around 7.4% of which are singletons. This clonotype was seen repeatedly, ten times or more. CDR1 SGHRS and CDR2 YFSETQ come from the germline V gene. The CDR3 runs to 15 residues. After removal of 6 bases from V and 8 bases from J, the junction contained 7 bases not matched to a gene. The same sample was also studied in work on yellow fever vaccine responses in identical twins.

Sequenced material: PBMCs. This chain uses TRBV5-1 with TRBJ2-1; 14 nucleotides match TRBD2. The receptor was isolated from a woman under 30 in good health. DNA of the CDR3: TGCGCCAGCATGGGGACTAGCGGGAGTCTTGATGAGCAGTTCTTC. It codes for CASMGTSGSLDEQFF.